These T cell receptor beta chains were read from a single sample in a study of cytotoxic CD8 clonotypes in ibrutinib-treated CLL. Clones were read by immunoSEQ multiplex PCR, and TCRdb kept only the in-frame ones, dropping some. The repertoire holds 300,000 or so clones, with roughly two thirds as singletons. The source material was PBMCs, sampled after 36 months of ibrutinib treatment. The source is a human donor with chronic lymphocytic leukemia. Each CDR3 is given with its conserved first and last residue. D genes are given only for firm matches. Part of the rows lack a size; the others show once, few, many or a class for expanded clones.

clone size	V gene	D gene	J gene	CDR3 protein	CDR3 DNA
few	TRBV7-8	TRBD1	TRBJ2-2	CASRRHPRDRDTGELFF	TGTGCCAGCAGACGCCACCCGAGGGACAGGGACACCGGGGAGCTGTTTTTT
few	TRBV5-4	.	TRBJ2-2	CASSPNQGELFF	TGTGCCAGCAGCCCCAATCAGGGGGAGCTGTTTTTT
.	TRBV5-4	TRBD2	TRBJ2-2	CASRPPGLAGTGELFF	TGTGCCAGCAGACCACCGGGACTAGCGGGAACCGGGGAGCTGTTTTTT
.	TRBV10-1	.	TRBJ2-1	CASTQRAAILSRHNEQFF	TGCGCCAGCACTCAGCGGGCAGCTATATTATCCCGTCACAATGAGCAGTTCTTC
.	TRBV2	TRBD1	TRBJ2-7	CASSGQGAYEQYF	TGTGCCAGCAGCGGACAGGGGGCCTACGAGCAGTACTTC
once	TRBV29-1	TRBD1	TRBJ2-7	CSVEDTGEGYEQYF	TGCAGCGTTGAAGACACAGGGGAAGGCTACGAGCAGTACTTC
.	TRBV10-3	.	TRBJ1-4	CAISLSYREKLFF	TGTGCCATCAGCCTATCCTACCGGGAAAAACTGTTTTTT
once	TRBV7-9	.	TRBJ2-1	CASSPRDNEQFF	TGTGCCAGCAGCCCCCGGGACAATGAGCAGTTCTTC
.	TRBV2	.	TRBJ2-7	CASSEGLGRNSYEQYF	TGTGCCAGCAGTGAAGGACTCGGACGGAACTCCTACGAGCAGTACTTC
many	TRBV6-1	.	TRBJ1-3	CASSDIQSGNTIYF	TGTGCCAGCAGTGATATCCAGTCAGGAAACACCATATATTTT
.	TRBV2	.	TRBJ2-2	CASSGLGTNTGELFF	TGTGCCAGCAGTGGGTTAGGAACGAACACCGGGGAGCTGTTTTTT
few	TRBV5-1	.	TRBJ2-1	CASSLGHEQFF	TGCGCCAGCAGCTTGGGTCATGAGCAGTTCTTC
.	TRBV2	TRBD2	TRBJ2-5	CASRRHSGGGSQETQYF	TGTGCCAGCAGGAGGCATAGCGGGGGGGGGTCCCAAGAGACCCAGTACTTC
few	TRBV30	.	TRBJ2-6	CAWSGTARLSGANVLTF	TGTGCCTGGAGTGGGACAGCACGCCTATCTGGGGCCAACGTCCTGACTTTC
few	TRBV9	.	TRBJ2-7	CASSVRSDTHEQYF	TGTGCCAGCAGCGTCAGGTCGGATACTCACGAGCAGTACTTC
.	TRBV10-3	TRBD2	TRBJ2-3	CAISAASQSGVFFSTQYF	TGTGCCATCAGTGCCGCTTCCCAGAGCGGGGTCTTTTTTAGTACGCAGTATTTT
few	TRBV18	TRBD2	TRBJ2-7	CASSRFGGDAYEQYF	TGTGCCAGCTCACGGTTTGGGGGGGACGCCTACGAGCAGTACTTC
.	TRBV1	.	TRBJ2-1	CTSSQDLRDRGYNEQFF	TGCACCAGCAGCCAAGATCTTAGGGACAGGGGCTACAATGAGCAGTTCTTC
.	TRBV19	TRBD1	TRBJ2-2	CASSIEQGWGTGELFF	TGTGCCAGTAGTATAGAACAGGGGTGGGGCACCGGGGAGCTGTTTTTT
.	TRBV9	.	TRBJ2-5	CASSVAPIRETQYF	TGTGCCAGCAGCGTAGCACCCATTAGGGAGACCCAGTACTTC
.	TRBV28	TRBD1	TRBJ1-2	CASSIQGKDGYTF	TGTGCCAGCAGCATACAGGGGAAAGATGGCTACACCTTC
few	TRBV2	.	TRBJ1-5	CASSPPGGRLNQPQHF	TGTGCCAGCAGTCCGCCCGGGGGTAGGCTCAATCAGCCCCAGCATTTT
few	TRBV5-4	TRBD2	TRBJ2-7	CASSLASSGGGEQYF	TGTGCCAGCAGCTTGGCGAGTAGCGGGGGTGGCGAGCAGTACTTC
few	TRBV28	.	TRBJ1-1	CASSLSGRVNTEAFF	TGTGCCAGCAGTTTGTCAGGGAGGGTGAACACTGAAGCTTTCTTT